These T cell receptor beta chains were read from a single sample in a study of prognosis after radiotherapy for stage I lung cancer. TCRdb ran MiXCR on the multiplex PCR reads and lists one entry per CDR3 protein. Here the sample spans approximately 41,000 distinct CDR3 sequences, roughly 25% being singletons. The specimen was PBMCs, collected before or after stereotactic body radiation therapy (not recorded which). Every receptor here comes from a donor aged 50 or older with non-small cell lung cancer. The CDR3 runs from the conserved cysteine through the conserved F or W. Each record gives: V gene, J gene, clone size, D gene, CDR3 DNA, CDR3 protein. A D gene is named only where the DNA matches it firmly. Clone size is stated in some rows and not others, as once, few, many or a class when expanded.

v_call: TRBV18; j_call: TRBJ2-6; clone_size: few; d_call: -; cdr3_nt: TGTGCCAGTTTCAGGGGCGCCGGGGCCAACGTCCTGACTTTC; cdr3_aa: CASFRGAGANVLTF
v_call: TRBV7-2; j_call: TRBJ1-5; clone_size: many; d_call: TRBD1; cdr3_nt: TGTGCCAGCAGCTCGACAGGGGGCGGAGGTCAGCCCCAGCATTTT; cdr3_aa: CASSSTGGGGQPQHF
v_call: TRBV4-2; j_call: TRBJ2-1; clone_size: many; d_call: TRBD2; cdr3_nt: TGTGCCAGCAGCCAAGTAGCGGGAGTACACAATGAGCAGTTCTTC; cdr3_aa: CASSQVAGVHNEQFF
v_call: TRBV12-3/TRBV12-4; j_call: TRBJ2-5; clone_size: many; d_call: TRBD1; cdr3_nt: TGTGCCAGCAGTCAAGGGGGCCTGCAAGAGACCCAGTACTTC; cdr3_aa: CASSQGGLQETQYF
v_call: TRBV20-1; j_call: TRBJ2-3; clone_size: many; d_call: TRBD2; cdr3_nt: TGCAGTGCGGATTATAGCGGGGCGGGCACAGATACGCAGTATTTT; cdr3_aa: CSADYSGAGTDTQYF
v_call: TRBV11-2; j_call: TRBJ2-4; clone_size: few; d_call: -; cdr3_nt: TGTGCCAGCAGCTTAGCGGGGCCTCAAAACATTCAGTACTTC; cdr3_aa: CASSLAGPQNIQYF
v_call: TRBV5-4; j_call: TRBJ2-5; clone_size: few; d_call: TRBD2; cdr3_nt: TGTGCCAGCAGCTCATCGCGACAGGGACATAGCGGGGGGGAAGAGACCCAGTACTTC; cdr3_aa: CASSSSRQGHSGGEETQYF
v_call: TRBV6-1; j_call: TRBJ2-7; clone_size: many; d_call: -; cdr3_nt: TGTGCCAGCAGACAAGGACACGAGCAGTACTTC; cdr3_aa: CASRQGHEQYF
v_call: TRBV29-1; j_call: TRBJ1-1; clone_size: few; d_call: -; cdr3_nt: TGCAGCGTTGTGCACAGCCAGAACACTGAAGCTTTCTTT; cdr3_aa: CSVVHSQNTEAFF
v_call: TRBV28; j_call: TRBJ1-2; clone_size: many; d_call: -; cdr3_nt: TGTGCCAGCAGCCCCGGGACCGCTCAGATTGGCTACACCTTC; cdr3_aa: CASSPGTAQIGYTF
v_call: TRBV9; j_call: TRBJ2-3; clone_size: once; d_call: TRBD1; cdr3_nt: TGTGCCAGCAGAGGGGACAGGGGGCTAACCACAGGTACGCAGTATTTT; cdr3_aa: CASRGDRGLTTGTQYF
v_call: TRBV2; j_call: TRBJ2-3; clone_size: many; d_call: -; cdr3_nt: TGTGCCAGCACCAGCGGCCGCACAGATACGCAGTATTTT; cdr3_aa: CASTSGRTDTQYF
v_call: TRBV19; j_call: TRBJ2-3; clone_size: -; d_call: -; cdr3_nt: TGTGCCAGTAGTACACCCTTCTTCACAGATACGCAGTATTTT; cdr3_aa: CASSTPFFTDTQYF
v_call: TRBV18; j_call: TRBJ1-1; clone_size: many; d_call: TRBD1; cdr3_nt: TGTGCCAGCTCATCGACAGGGGATGCTGAAGCTTTCTTT; cdr3_aa: CASSSTGDAEAFF
v_call: TRBV7-3; j_call: TRBJ2-1; clone_size: medium-sized; d_call: -; cdr3_nt: TGTGCCAGCACCTTAGGGGGTTCCGATGAGCAGTTCTTC; cdr3_aa: CASTLGGSDEQFF
v_call: TRBV24-1; j_call: TRBJ2-5; clone_size: -; d_call: TRBD2; cdr3_nt: TGTGCCACCAGATCCGGGACTAGGGCACAAGAGACCCGGTACTTC; cdr3_aa: CATRSGTRAQETRYF
v_call: TRBV20-1; j_call: TRBJ2-7; clone_size: -; d_call: -; cdr3_nt: TGCAGTGCTATAGATCCCTACAGGTCCTACGAGCAGTACTTC; cdr3_aa: CSAIDPYRSYEQYF
v_call: TRBV27; j_call: TRBJ2-5; clone_size: many; d_call: TRBD1; cdr3_nt: TGTGCCAGCAGTGGGACAGGGGGCGATGAGACCCAGTACTTC; cdr3_aa: CASSGTGGDETQYF
v_call: TRBV25-1; j_call: TRBJ2-3; clone_size: many; d_call: -; cdr3_nt: TGTGCCAGCAGTGATATGCGGGGTACAGATACGCAGTATTTT; cdr3_aa: CASSDMRGTDTQYF
v_call: TRBV28; j_call: TRBJ1-1; clone_size: many; d_call: -; cdr3_nt: TGTGCCAGCAGCACCGGACAGTTAATGAACACTGAAGCTTTCTTT; cdr3_aa: CASSTGQLMNTEAFF
v_call: TRBV10-3; j_call: TRBJ2-5; clone_size: many; d_call: -; cdr3_nt: TGTGCCATCGCGGCCGGGGGAGAGACCCAGTACTTC; cdr3_aa: CAIAAGGETQYF
v_call: TRBV10-2; j_call: TRBJ1-5; clone_size: many; d_call: TRBD1; cdr3_nt: TGCGCCAGCAGGGGACAGGGAGATCAGCCCCAGCATTTT; cdr3_aa: CASRGQGDQPQHF
v_call: TRBV15; j_call: TRBJ1-6; clone_size: many; d_call: -; cdr3_nt: TGTGCCACCAGCAGTGACGGGACGGGGGGATCACCCCTCCACTTT; cdr3_aa: CATSSDGTGGSPLHF
v_call: TRBV12-3/TRBV12-4; j_call: TRBJ2-7; clone_size: many; d_call: TRBD2; cdr3_nt: TGTGCCAGCAGTCTTAGCGGGCCCGGGGGCGAGCAGTACTTC; cdr3_aa: CASSLSGPGGEQYF
v_call: TRBV6-2/TRBV6-3; j_call: TRBJ2-5; clone_size: many; d_call: TRBD2; cdr3_nt: TGTGCCAGCAGGGAAACTAGCGGGGGGGCCGGAGAGACCCAGTACTTC; cdr3_aa: CASRETSGGAGETQYF
v_call: TRBV25-1; j_call: TRBJ1-1; clone_size: few; d_call: -; cdr3_nt: TGTGCCAGCACCGGGCCCCTGAACACTGAAGCTTTCTTT; cdr3_aa: CASTGPLNTEAFF
v_call: TRBV18; j_call: TRBJ2-5; clone_size: many; d_call: -; cdr3_nt: TGTGCCAGCTCACCACGCCAGGAACAAGAGACCCAGTACTTC; cdr3_aa: CASSPRQEQETQYF
v_call: TRBV18; j_call: TRBJ1-1; clone_size: many; d_call: -; cdr3_nt: TGTGCCAGCTCATCCACCTACCCCCGGAACACTGAAGCTTTCTTT; cdr3_aa: CASSSTYPRNTEAFF
v_call: TRBV28; j_call: TRBJ2-3; clone_size: many; d_call: -; cdr3_nt: TGTGCCAGCAGTCTCATACCTCCGGGCGGGGGCCACACAGATACGCAGTATTTT; cdr3_aa: CASSLIPPGGGHTDTQYF
v_call: TRBV15; j_call: TRBJ1-1; clone_size: -; d_call: -; cdr3_nt: TGTGCCACCAGCAGAGATCAAGTGTCCGCGGTCACTGAAGCTTTATTT; cdr3_aa: CATSRDQVSAVTEALF
v_call: TRBV7-9; j_call: TRBJ1-2; clone_size: many; d_call: -; cdr3_nt: TGTGCCAGCAGCCCACCCCCTGACGGATACTATGGCTACACCTTC; cdr3_aa: CASSPPPDGYYGYTF